Following are 10 T cell receptor beta chains from one sample sequenced in a study of T cell responses to AZD1222 COVID-19 vaccine. The data were produced by immunoSEQ multiplex PCR, yet TCRdb's version contains in-frame clones alone and is incomplete. The profile covers 95,000 to 150,000 clones, with approximately 90% appearing a single time and approximately 1.7% taken by the ten largest. This sample comprised peripheral blood, obtained on day 0 of AZD1222 vaccination. These receptors all stem from an adult in good health.

This clone has a handful of counts. V usage is TRBV11-2 and J usage is TRBJ2-5; D may correspond to TRBD1 or TRBD2 (5 bases each). This CDR3 contains 14 residues. Germline V lookup: CDR1 SGHAT, CDR2 FQNNGV. Trimming stripped 4 bases from V and 5 bases from J, with 14 bases between. Here the CDR3 DNA reads TGTGCCAGCAGCTCCCGGGACCCTGGGGAGACCCAGTACTTC. It yields the protein CASSSRDPGETQYF.

The genes are TRBV14 and TRBJ2-2; 12 positions agree with TRBD2. This CDR3 has 15 amino acids. V shed 4 bases and J 6 bases; nucleotides not matched to a gene: 3. The V gene's germline CDR1 is SGHDN and CDR2 FVKESK. This chain's CDR3 is CASSPRLAGAGELFF. The CDR3 nucleotides read TGTGCCAGCAGCCCCAGACTAGCGGGAGCCGGGGAGCTGTTTTTT.

The chain uses TRBV5-8 and TRBJ1-4, with D perhaps TRBD1 (5 bases). The CDR3 sequence is 13 residues long. The V gene's germline CDR1 is SGHTS and CDR2 YDEGEE. Trimming pared 10 bases from V and 4 bases from J, leaving 14 bases between. The CDR3 sequence is CAARGLNNEKLFF. CDR3 sequence (DNA): TGTGCCGCCCGGGGACTAAATAATGAAAAACTGTTTTTT.

Here the CDR3 DNA reads TGTGCCAGCTCACCACAGGGGGCCGATGAAGCTTTCTTT. It yields the protein CASSPQGADEAFF. This chain joins TRBV18 and TRBJ1-1, with 7 bases lining up with TRBD1. This CDR3 spans 13 amino acids. The ends lost 1 base at V and 7 bases at J; junction bases unmatched: 3. Germline-derived CDR1 and CDR2 are KGHSH and LQKENI.

This sequence joins TRBV7-8 and TRBJ1-4; TRBD1 is a possible D gene (5 bases). With 2 bases removed from V and 3 bases from J, the gap between germline ends came to 16 bases. Germline loops: CDR1 SGHVS, CDR2 FQNEAQ. This CDR3 comprises 17 residues. DNA of the CDR3: TGTGCCAGCAGCTTAACCCTATCCCGGGGGGCTAATGAAAAACTGTTTTTT. This sequence encodes CASSLTLSRGANEKLFF.

This chain connects TRBV6-1 to TRBJ1-2, with no clear D. Trimming took off 3 bases at V and 5 bases at J, with 4 bases between the two ends. Per germline, CDR1 MNHNS and CDR2 SASEGT. This CDR3 has 11 amino acids. CDR3 in DNA: TGTGCCAGCAGTGACAGTTATGGCTACACCTTC. Amino acid sequence: CASSDSYGYTF.

V gene TRBV3-1 (or the pseudogene TRBV3-2) combines with J gene TRBJ1-1; D not resolved. Germline V lookup: CDR1 LGHDT, CDR2 YNNKEL (reference sequence). Trimming cost V 2 bases and J 2 bases, with 12 bases left between them. The CDR3 contains 15 residues. The CDR3 region is CASSQRPLSNTEAFF. CDR3 in DNA: TGTGCCAGCAGCCAAAGACCGTTGAGTAACACTGAAGCTTTCTTT.

V usage is TRBV6-1 and J usage is TRBJ1-3; tentatively, D is TRBD1 (5 bases). The CDR3 runs 16 residues. Trimming removed 1 base from V and 3 bases from J, with 13 bases in between. Germline CDR1 reads MNHNS; CDR2 reads SASEGT. This CDR3 reads CASSEDSAGSGNTIYF. CDR3 DNA sequence: TGTGCCAGCAGTGAAGATTCGGCAGGGAGTGGAAACACCATATATTTT.

The J gene is TRBJ1-4, the V gene TRBV3-1 (or the pseudogene TRBV3-2); no firm D call. The germline gives CDR1 LGHDT, CDR2 YNNKEL (reference sequence). This CDR3 comprises 14 residues. Deletions cut 0 bases from V and 7 bases from J, with 9 bases between. The CDR3 DNA follows: TGTGCCAGCAGCCAAGACAGTTACTCTGAAAAACTGTTTTTT. Encoded protein: CASSQDSYSEKLFF.

The chain links TRBV3-1 (or the pseudogene TRBV3-2) to TRBJ2-7, with D perhaps TRBD1 or TRBD2 (5 bases each). V lost 1 base and J lost 3, with 16 bases in between. Germline CDR1 reads LGHDT; CDR2 reads YNNKEL (reference sequence). The CDR3 is made up of 16 amino acids. The CDR3 region is CASSQVVPGPGYEQYV. The CDR3 DNA reads as TGTGCCAGCAGCCAAGTCGTTCCGGGACCTGGCTACGAGCAGTACGTC.